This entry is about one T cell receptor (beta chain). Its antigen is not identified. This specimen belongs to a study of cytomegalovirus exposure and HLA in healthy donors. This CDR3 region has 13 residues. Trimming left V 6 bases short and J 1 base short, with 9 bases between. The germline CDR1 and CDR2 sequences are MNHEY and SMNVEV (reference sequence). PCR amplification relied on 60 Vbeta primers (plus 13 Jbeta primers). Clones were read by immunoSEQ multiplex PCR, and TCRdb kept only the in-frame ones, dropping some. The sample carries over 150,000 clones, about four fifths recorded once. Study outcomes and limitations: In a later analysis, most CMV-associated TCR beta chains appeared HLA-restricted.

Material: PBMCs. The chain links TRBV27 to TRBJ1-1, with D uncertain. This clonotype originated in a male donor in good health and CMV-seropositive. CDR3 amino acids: CASSAYTNTEAFF. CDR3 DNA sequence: TGTGCCAGCAGCGCATACACGAACACTGAAGCTTTCTTT.